This entry lists 29 T cell receptor beta chains sequenced from one sample in a study of cytomegalovirus exposure and HLA in healthy donors. 13 Jbeta primers and 60 Vbeta primers were used for the PCR. Method: immunoSEQ multiplex PCR; TCRdb's copy keeps in-frame clones and lacks some. The data hold some 180,000 clones, with roughly 87% observed a single time. Sequenced material: PBMCs. Every receptor here comes from a girl under three years old in good health and CMV-seronegative.

This clone was observed a single time. The chain combines TRBV12-5 with TRBJ1-5; 7 bases are a match to TRBD1. The CDR3 is made up of 18 amino acids. Germline loops: CDR1 LGHNT, CDR2 FRNRAP. V shed 0 bases, J shed 5 bases, and the junction held 13 bases outside the gene matches. The CDR3 region is CASGLVLGLQGRDQPQHF. CDR3 coding DNA: TGTGCTAGTGGTTTGGTACTCGGTCTACAGGGGCGAGATCAGCCCCAGCATTTT.

The rearrangement uses TRBV6-1 and TRBJ2-3; D may be TRBD1 (5 bases). Deletions cut 3 bases from V and 4 bases from J, with 14 bases between. This CDR3 is 15 amino acids long. Germline CDR1 is MNHNS and CDR2 is SASEGT. This CDR3 reads CASSDTVLGADTQYF. As DNA, the CDR3 is TGTGCCAGCAGTGATACTGTGCTAGGGGCAGATACGCAGTATTTT.

This clone was counted a single time. The chain recombines TRBV21-1 with TRBJ2-4; the DNA was not compared with TRBD2, the D call given in the table. TRBV21-1 is shown as a pseudogene. CDR3 length: 18 residues. CDR3 sequence reads: CASSKWEEGGGAKNIQYF. The CDR3, as DNA: TGTGCCAGCAGCAAATGGGAAGAAGGGGGGGGAGCCAAAAACATTCAGTACTTC.

This chain connects TRBV4-1 to TRBJ2-3; TRBD2 agrees at 8 bases. The CDR3 is 13 residues long. With 5 bases clipped from V and 4 bases from J, the junction kept 2 bases outside the gene matches. Germline V gene sequence: CDR1 MGHRA, CDR2 YSYEKL. CDR3 loop: CASSAGGADTQYF. For the CDR3, the DNA is TGCGCCAGCAGCGCGGGGGGAGCAGATACGCAGTATTTT.

The rearrangement joins TRBV9 to TRBJ2-5; the match to TRBD2 covers 13 bases. Germline values: CDR1 SGDLS, CDR2 YYNGEE. V was clipped by 3 bases and J by 5 bases; unmatched bases: 19. The length of the CDR3 is 20 residues. The CDR3 bases are TGTGCCAGCAGCGAGATTGACGGACTAGCGGGAGCTTCTAGAAAGGAGACCCAGTACTTC. Translated: CASSEIDGLAGASRKETQYF.

The chain joins TRBV27 to TRBJ2-2; perhaps TRBD2 as D (6 bases). The CDR3 loop spans 15 amino acids. The germline V and J ends were trimmed by 0 bases and 6 bases, with 11 bases remaining between them. Per germline, CDR1 MNHEY and CDR2 SMNVEV (reference sequence). The CDR3 region has the DNA TGTGCCAGCAGTTTATCTCCGAGGAGGGCCGGGGAGCTGTTTTTT. Translating it yields CASSLSPRRAGELFF.

The chain joins TRBV27 to TRBJ2-6; D remains ambiguous. CDR1 is MNHEY and CDR2 is SMNVEV in the germline V gene (reference sequence). The length of the CDR3 is 15 residues. V dropped 2 bases and J dropped 0 bases, with 5 bases sitting between them. This chain's CDR3 is CASSLQDSGANVLTF. The CDR3 DNA follows: TGTGCCAGCAGTTTACAGGACTCTGGGGCCAACGTCCTGACTTTC.

This chain uses TRBV2 with TRBJ2-1; D remains ambiguous. V was pared by 3 bases and J by 1 base, with 7 bases between. Germline V gene data show CDR1 as SNHLY and CDR2 as FYNNEI. CDR3 length equals 14 residues. CDR3 sequence reads: CASSEVGSYNEQFF. CDR3 nucleotides: TGTGCCAGCAGTGAGGTCGGGTCCTACAATGAGCAGTTCTTC.

For this clone: The junction differs from germline at one of its ends, possibly a read error. The CDR3, as DNA: TGTACCTGGAAACCGGGACAGGGGAACCACGAGCAGTACTTC. Protein sequence: CTWKPGQGNHEQYF. The V gene is TRBV30, the J gene TRBJ2-7; 10 nucleotides match TRBD1. Germline values: CDR1 GTSNPN, CDR2 SVGIG (reference sequence). The CDR3 has 14 amino acids.

The chain couples TRBV7-2 to TRBJ2-1; the D gene is possibly TRBD1 (5 bases). This CDR3 is 13 amino acids long. Trimming removed 4 bases at V and 14 bases at J, with 18 bases between. Germline V gene lookup returns CDR1 SGHTA and CDR2 FQGNSA. The CDR3 sequence is CASSSPRPGQEFF. The DNA for the CDR3 is TGTGCCAGCAGCTCCCCCCGACCAGGGCAGGAGTTCTTC.

The chain joins TRBV7-2 to TRBJ2-7, with D perhaps matching TRBD1 (6 bases). The CDR3 length is 14 residues. V was pared by 6 bases and J by 3 bases, with 15 bases between. The germline CDR1 and CDR2 sequences are SGHTA and FQGNSA. CDR3 coding DNA: TGTGCCAGCAGACCAGACAGGTTGCGCTACGAGCAGTACTTC. Its protein product is CASRPDRLRYEQYF. The full variable domain, its missing parts supplied by reference TRBV7-2 and TRBJ2-7, is GAGVSQSPSNKVTEKGKDVELRCDPISGHTALYWYRQSLGQGLEFLIYFQGNSAPDKSGLPSDRFSAERTGGSVSTLTIQRTQQEDSAVYLCASRPDRLRYEQYFGPGTRLTVT.

V is TRBV10-3 and J is TRBJ2-1, with 7 positions matching TRBD2. V dropped 2 bases and J dropped 7; count of bases not matched to a gene: 5. Per germline, CDR1 ENHRY and CDR2 SYGVKD. The CDR3 sequence is 14 residues long. The CDR3 is CAISEAKLANEQFF. CDR3 nucleotide sequence: TGTGCCATCAGTGAGGCGAAACTAGCGAATGAGCAGTTCTTC.

The V gene is TRBV10-3, the J gene TRBJ1-2; no reliable D call. Germline CDR1 is ENHRY and CDR2 is SYGVKD. This CDR3 is 9 amino acids long. CDR3 DNA sequence: TGTGTTCTTAACTATGGCTACACCTTC. Amino acids: CVLNYGYTF.

The rearrangement uses TRBV15 and TRBJ1-4; the D is unclear. Trimming took off 3 bases at V and 7 bases at J, with 15 bases between the two ends. Germline V gene sequence: CDR1 LNHNV, CDR2 YYDKDF (reference sequence). The CDR3 runs 15 residues. CDR3 nucleotides: TGTGCCACCAGCAGCGCGGACTCAAACCTTGAAAAACTGTTTTTT. The encoded protein is CATSSADSNLEKLFF. The whole variable domain, filled in from reference TRBV15 and TRBJ1-4, reads DAMVIQNPRYQVTQFGKPVTLSCSQTLNHNVMYWYQQKSSQAPKLLFHYYDKDFNNEADTPDNFQSRRPNTSFCFLDIRSPGLGDTAMYLCATSSADSNLEKLFFGSGTQLSVL.

In DNA, the CDR3 is TGTGCCAGCAGCTTGGAAGCGGGAGGGCCCTACGAGCAGTACTTC. It translates to CASSLEAGGPYEQYF. The chain is built from TRBV5-4 and TRBJ2-5, with TRBD2 matching over 10 bases. The J call may be faulty, since TRBJ2-7 better matches the DNA end. CDR3 length: 15 amino acids. Germline V gene sequence: CDR1 SGHNT, CDR2 YYREEE (reference sequence).

The V and J genes are TRBV14 and TRBJ1-4, with no clear D. The CDR3 loop spans 13 amino acids. Looked up from germline, CDR1 is SGHDN and CDR2 is FVKESK. V was trimmed by 2 bases and J by 4 bases, leaving 5 bases between them. CDR3 coding DNA: TGTGCCAGCAGCCAAACGGGTAATGAAAAACTGTTTTTT. It is translated as CASSQTGNEKLFF.

This clone was counted only a few times. Other nucleotide sequences from this sample produce the same CDR3. This chain links TRBV10-3 with TRBJ2-3; 7 bases are a match to TRBD2. Germline trimming cut 4 bases from V and 0 bases from J; bases unmatched to any gene: 1. The CDR3 spans 14 residues. CDR1 ENHRY and CDR2 SYGVKD come from the germline V gene. In nucleotides, the CDR3 is TGTGCCATCAGTGTGGGGGGGAGCACAGATACGCAGTATTTT. Translating it yields CAISVGGSTDTQYF.

This chain uses TRBV11-1 with TRBJ2-1; 8 nucleotides match TRBD2. V was pared by 5 bases and J by 5 bases, with 11 bases of the junction left unmatched. This CDR3 is 16 amino acids long. Germline V lookup: CDR1 SGHAT, CDR2 FQDESV (reference sequence). CDR3 protein: CASSPETSDPDNEQFF. The CDR3 DNA reads as TGTGCCAGCAGCCCGGAGACTAGCGACCCCGACAATGAGCAGTTCTTC.

The chain has TRBV7-2 and TRBJ1-1, with D perhaps TRBD1 (6 bases). Trimming cost V 5 bases and J 3 bases, with 16 bases left between them. The CDR3 consists of 15 residues. The germline CDR1 and CDR2 sequences are SGHTA and FQGNSA. For the CDR3, the DNA is TGTGCCAGCAGCGTCACAGGGTTCGGAGACACTGAAGCTTTCTTT. It translates to CASSVTGFGDTEAFF.

This chain links TRBV13 with TRBJ2-2; tentatively, D is TRBD1 (5 bases). The CDR3 runs 14 residues. V was clipped by 2 bases and J by 6 bases, with 10 bases between them. CDR1 is PRHDT and CDR2 is FYEKMQ in the germline V gene (reference sequence). The CDR3 is CASSLTGWAGELFF. Written as DNA, the CDR3 is TGTGCCAGCAGCTTAACAGGTTGGGCCGGGGAGCTGTTTTTT.

This clone was seen a few times. V gene TRBV30 combines with J gene TRBJ2-3; D is unresolved. The CDR3 totals 16 residues. Germline lookup yields CDR1 GTSNPN and CDR2 SVGIG (reference sequence). Trimming took off 0 bases at V and 1 base at J, with 14 bases between the two ends. CDR3 in DNA: TGTGCCTGGAGTGTATACATCGGAGACCGCACAGATACGCAGTATTTT. It is translated as CAWSVYIGDRTDTQYF.

The chain is built from TRBV5-4 and TRBJ2-1; 11 bases match TRBD2. V lost 3 bases to trimming and J lost 8 bases; unmatched junction nucleotides: 7. CDR1 is SGHNT, CDR2 YYREEE, per germline (reference sequence). The CDR3 covers 15 residues. CDR3 in amino acids: CASSSIAGGPYEQFF. The CDR3 region has the DNA TGTGCCAGCAGCTCTATAGCGGGGGGGCCTTATGAGCAGTTCTTC.

The chain couples TRBV6-6 to TRBJ2-3; D may be TRBD2 (5 bases). Germline values: CDR1 MNHNY, CDR2 SVGAGI (reference sequence). Trimming stripped 7 bases from V and 0 bases from J, with 14 bases between. The CDR3 is made up of 15 amino acids. The CDR3 here is CASNPRRVSTDTQYF. The DNA for the CDR3 is TGTGCCAGCAACCCAAGGCGGGTTAGCACAGATACGCAGTATTTT.

The chain employs TRBV5-1 and TRBJ2-5; 7 nucleotides match TRBD2. Germline assignment: CDR1 SGHRS and CDR2 YFSETQ. The trim removed 0 bases at V and 3 bases at J, leaving 2 bases unmatched. This CDR3 has 14 amino acids. The CDR3 DNA sequence: TGCGCCAGCAGCTTGGAGCTAGCGGAAGAGACCCAGTACTTC. Its translation is CASSLELAEETQYF.

The gene calls are TRBV7-8 and TRBJ2-7, with 7 bases matching TRBD1. The CDR3 has 14 amino acids. V was pared by 0 bases and J by 4 bases, with 3 bases of the junction left unmatched. Germline V gene sequence: CDR1 SGHVS, CDR2 FQNEAQ. The DNA for the CDR3 is TGTGCCAGCAGCTTAGCAGGACAGGAGTACGAGCAGTACTTC. Amino acid sequence: CASSLAGQEYEQYF.

The chain joins TRBV29-1 to TRBJ2-1; the match to TRBD2 covers 13 bases. Germline CDR1 is SQVTM and CDR2 is ANQGSEA. The CDR3 runs 17 residues. CDR3 in DNA: TGCGGCCCTCCCGGGACTAGCGGGACCATCTCCTACAATGAGCAGTTCTTC. Translation gives CGPPGTSGTISYNEQFF.

In DNA, the CDR3 is TGTGCCAGCAGCTGGGGACAGGGGCTATTGGATGAGCAGTTCTTC. Protein product: CASSWGQGLLDEQFF. The chain links TRBV5-4 to TRBJ2-1; 10 nucleotides match TRBD1. The CDR3 sequence is 15 residues long. V shed 3 bases and J 8 bases; nucleotides not matched to a gene: 8. Germline V gene lookup returns CDR1 SGHNT and CDR2 YYREEE (reference sequence).

The chain employs TRBV4-3 and TRBJ1-2, with TRBD1 matching 8 bases. CDR1 LGHNA and CDR2 YSLEER come from the germline V gene. The CDR3 has 15 amino acids. V was pared by 4 bases and J by 4 bases, with 8 bases of the junction left unmatched. CDR3 residues: CASSPQGQETYGYTF. The CDR3 region has the DNA TGCGCCAGCAGCCCGCAGGGACAGGAAACCTATGGCTACACCTTC.

The rearrangement links TRBV27 to TRBJ2-7; no clear D. The CDR3 has 15 amino acids. Germline V gives CDR1 MNHEY, CDR2 SMNVEV (reference sequence). Trimming took off 4 bases at V and 2 bases at J, with 15 bases between the two ends. CDR3 sequence reads: CASSYLLGAAYEQYF. Written as DNA, the CDR3 is TGTGCCAGCAGTTACCTTCTGGGCGCAGCCTACGAGCAGTACTTC.